A selection of T cell receptor beta chains follows, all from one sample in a study of shared clonotypes between healthy human individuals. The method was immunoSEQ multiplex PCR; TCRdb's version includes in-frame clones alone and lacks a portion of them. The sample has roughly 2 million clones; 95% are singletons. Specimen: naive CD4+ T cells sorted from blood. These receptors were taken from a man between 18 and 29 years old in good health. CDR3s include the opening cysteine and the closing phenylalanine or tryptophan. D genes are given only for firm matches. The size of a clone is reported for some rows only, either as once, few or many, or as a class for expanded clones.

J gene: TRBJ2-2
clone size: .
V gene: TRBV5-6
D gene: .
CDR3 DNA: TGTGCCAGCAGCTTGGGAGGGCGGGGCACCGGGGAGCTGTTTTTT
CDR3 protein: CASSLGGRGTGELFF

J gene: TRBJ2-3
clone size: .
V gene: TRBV7-9
D gene: TRBD1
CDR3 DNA: TGTGCCAGCAGCCTCGGGACAGTCACAGATACGCAGTATTTT
CDR3 protein: CASSLGTVTDTQYF

J gene: TRBJ2-7
clone size: .
V gene: TRBV4-1
D gene: .
CDR3 DNA: TGCGCCAGCAGCCAAGATCGGCAGTCCTACGAGCAGTACTTC
CDR3 protein: CASSQDRQSYEQYF

J gene: TRBJ1-1
clone size: .
V gene: TRBV6-5
D gene: .
CDR3 DNA: TGTGCCAGCAGTTCCAGGGTGGCCCAACAGAACACTGAAGCTTTCTTT
CDR3 protein: CASSSRVAQQNTEAFF

J gene: TRBJ1-2
clone size: .
V gene: TRBV7-9
D gene: .
CDR3 DNA: TGTGCCAGCAATCCCTTGGATGACCTCTATGGCTACACCTTC
CDR3 protein: CASNPLDDLYGYTF

J gene: TRBJ2-7
clone size: .
V gene: TRBV18
D gene: .
CDR3 DNA: TGTGCCAGCTCACTCTACGAGCAGTACTTC
CDR3 protein: CASSLYEQYF

J gene: TRBJ1-3
clone size: .
V gene: TRBV11-2
D gene: .
CDR3 DNA: TGTGCCAGCAGCTTAGGGACAGTTGGAAACACCATATATTTT
CDR3 protein: CASSLGTVGNTIYF

J gene: TRBJ2-3
clone size: .
V gene: TRBV18
D gene: .
CDR3 DNA: TGTGCCAGCTCACCATACGGAGACCCCACAGATACGCAGTATTTT
CDR3 protein: CASSPYGDPTDTQYF

J gene: TRBJ1-1
clone size: once
V gene: TRBV5-3
D gene: .
CDR3 DNA: TGTGCCAGAAGCTTACTCCGGGACGTAAACACTGAAGCTTTCTTT
CDR3 protein: CARSLLRDVNTEAFF

J gene: TRBJ2-7
clone size: .
V gene: TRBV7-9
D gene: .
CDR3 DNA: TGTGCCAGCAGCTCGGGACTCCCGGGCTACGAGCAGTACTTC
CDR3 protein: CASSSGLPGYEQYF

J gene: TRBJ2-2
clone size: .
V gene: TRBV27
D gene: .
CDR3 DNA: TGTGCCAGCAGTTTATGGTCTGGTACCGGGGAGCTGTTTTTT
CDR3 protein: CASSLWSGTGELFF

J gene: TRBJ1-6
clone size: .
V gene: TRBV5-1
D gene: .
CDR3 DNA: TGCGCCAGCAGCTTGGAAAGGGTGGCGAATTCACCCCTCCACTTT
CDR3 protein: CASSLERVANSPLHF

J gene: TRBJ2-5
clone size: .
V gene: TRBV7-9
D gene: .
CDR3 DNA: TGTGCCAGCAGCTCACCCCGGGACATTGGAGAGACCCAGTACTTC
CDR3 protein: CASSSPRDIGETQYF

J gene: TRBJ2-2
clone size: .
V gene: TRBV10-1
D gene: .
CDR3 DNA: TGCGCCAGCAGTGCAGAGTACACCGGGGAGCTGTTTTTT
CDR3 protein: CASSAEYTGELFF

J gene: TRBJ2-7
clone size: .
V gene: TRBV25-1
D gene: .
CDR3 DNA: TGTGCCAGCAGTAAGGCGGGGATACTCTACGAGCAGTACTTC
CDR3 protein: CASSKAGILYEQYF

J gene: TRBJ2-7
clone size: .
V gene: TRBV2
D gene: TRBD1
CDR3 DNA: TGTGCCAGCAACCCGGGACAGGGGGCGTACGAGCAGTACTTC
CDR3 protein: CASNPGQGAYEQYF

J gene: TRBJ2-3
clone size: .
V gene: TRBV5-1
D gene: TRBD2
CDR3 DNA: TGCGCCAGCAGCTTGGATGGGACTAGTGATGCAGATACGCAGTATTTT
CDR3 protein: CASSLDGTSDADTQYF

J gene: TRBJ2-7
clone size: once
V gene: TRBV4-2
D gene: TRBD1
CDR3 DNA: TGTGCCAGCAGCCAAGAGGTGGGACAGGGAGGAAACTACGAGCAGTACTTC
CDR3 protein: CASSQEVGQGGNYEQYF

J gene: TRBJ2-2
clone size: .
V gene: TRBV18
D gene: TRBD1
CDR3 DNA: TGTGCCAGCTCAGCGGACAGGAGCAACACCGGGGAGCTGTTTTTT
CDR3 protein: CASSADRSNTGELFF

J gene: TRBJ2-1
clone size: .
V gene: TRBV11-3
D gene: TRBD2
CDR3 DNA: TGTGCCAGCAGCCTACTAGCGGGTCTGGATGAGCAGTTCTTC
CDR3 protein: CASSLLAGLDEQFF

J gene: TRBJ2-1
clone size: .
V gene: TRBV15
D gene: .
CDR3 DNA: TGTGCCACCAGCAGAGATAGGGGATCGTCGAGTCGCAATGAGCAGTTCTTC
CDR3 protein: CATSRDRGSSSRNEQFF

J gene: TRBJ2-5
clone size: .
V gene: TRBV25-1
D gene: .
CDR3 DNA: TGTGCCAGCAGTCAACCGACGGGCCTCCAAGAGACCCAGTACTTC
CDR3 protein: CASSQPTGLQETQYF

J gene: TRBJ2-1
clone size: .
V gene: TRBV4-3
D gene: TRBD2
CDR3 DNA: TGCGCCAGCAGCCACGGACTAGCGGGAGGCTACAATGAGCAGTTCTTC
CDR3 protein: CASSHGLAGGYNEQFF

J gene: TRBJ1-1
clone size: .
V gene: TRBV11-2
D gene: .
CDR3 DNA: TGTGCCAGCAGCTTAGACGAGAACACTGAAGCTTTCTTT
CDR3 protein: CASSLDENTEAFF

J gene: TRBJ1-3
clone size: .
V gene: TRBV5-1
D gene: .
CDR3 DNA: TGCGCCAGCAGCCCCCCGAGCTCTGGAAACACCATATATTTT
CDR3 protein: CASSPPSSGNTIYF

J gene: TRBJ2-3
clone size: .
V gene: TRBV5-6
D gene: .
CDR3 DNA: TGTGCCAGCAGGGTACAGGAGCTCACAGATACGCAGTATTTT
CDR3 protein: CASRVQELTDTQYF

J gene: TRBJ1-1
clone size: .
V gene: TRBV6-1
D gene: .
CDR3 DNA: TGTGCCAGCAGCCTAGACAGAAACACTGAAGCTTTCTTT
CDR3 protein: CASSLDRNTEAFF

J gene: TRBJ2-1
clone size: once
V gene: TRBV4-3
D gene: TRBD2
CDR3 DNA: TGCGCCAGCAGCCCTACGCATACTAGCGGCAACAATGAGCAGTTCTTC
CDR3 protein: CASSPTHTSGNNEQFF